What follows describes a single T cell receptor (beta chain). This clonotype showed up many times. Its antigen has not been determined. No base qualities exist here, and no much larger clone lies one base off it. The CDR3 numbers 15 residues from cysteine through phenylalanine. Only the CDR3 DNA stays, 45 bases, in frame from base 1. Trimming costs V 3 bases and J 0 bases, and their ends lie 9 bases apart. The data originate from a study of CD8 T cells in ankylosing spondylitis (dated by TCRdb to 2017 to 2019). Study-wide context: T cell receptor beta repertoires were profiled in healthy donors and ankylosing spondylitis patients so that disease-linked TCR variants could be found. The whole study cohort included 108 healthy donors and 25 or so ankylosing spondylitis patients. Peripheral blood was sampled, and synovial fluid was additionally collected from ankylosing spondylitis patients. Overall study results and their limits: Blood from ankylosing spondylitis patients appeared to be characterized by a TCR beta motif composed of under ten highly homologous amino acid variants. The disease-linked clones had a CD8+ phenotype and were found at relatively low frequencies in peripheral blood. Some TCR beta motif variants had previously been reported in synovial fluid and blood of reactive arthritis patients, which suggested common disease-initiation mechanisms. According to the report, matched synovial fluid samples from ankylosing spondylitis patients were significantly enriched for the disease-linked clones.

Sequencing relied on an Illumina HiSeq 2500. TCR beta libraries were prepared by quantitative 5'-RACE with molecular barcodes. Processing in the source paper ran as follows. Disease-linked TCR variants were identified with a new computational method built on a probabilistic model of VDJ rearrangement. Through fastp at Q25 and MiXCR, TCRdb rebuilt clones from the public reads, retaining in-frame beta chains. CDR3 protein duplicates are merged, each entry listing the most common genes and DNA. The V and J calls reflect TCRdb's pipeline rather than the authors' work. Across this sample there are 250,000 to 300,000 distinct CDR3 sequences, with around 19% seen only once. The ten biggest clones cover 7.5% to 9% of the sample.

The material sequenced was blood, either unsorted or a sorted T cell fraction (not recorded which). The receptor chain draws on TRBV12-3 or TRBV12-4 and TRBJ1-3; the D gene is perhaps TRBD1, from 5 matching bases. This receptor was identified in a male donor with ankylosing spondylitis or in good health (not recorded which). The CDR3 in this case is CASSFGDPSGNTIYF. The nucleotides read TGTGCCAGCAGTTTTGGGGACCCCTCTGGAAACACCATATATTTT.